One T cell receptor (beta chain) is described in this entry. The antigen is unknown. This entry is derived from a study of OX40 agonist ivuxolimab in advanced cancers. Study background: The dose-escalation cohort was approximately 80% male, with a mean age of about 56 years, ranging about 20 to 85.

Clones were sequenced by immunoSEQ multiplex PCR, and TCRdb holds only the in-frame ones, with some missing. The profile covers around 90,000 clones, with about 87% appearing a single time and 7% to 8.5% taken by the ten largest. Looked up from germline, CDR1 is MGHDK and CDR2 is SYGVNS. CDR3 length equals 16 residues. V was clipped by 6 bases and J by 1 base; unmatched bases: 8. Whole-study results and caveats: There were, on average, more expanded clones in CD8+ T cells than in CD4+. Both blood CD4+ and CD8+ T cells showed clonal growth by week 6 at 0.1 to 3.0 mg/kg.

The specimen was CD4+ or CD8+ T cells sorted from blood, collected in a trial of the OX40 agonist ivuxolimab. The receptor's source is an adult with an advanced solid tumor such as melanoma, head and neck, liver or kidney cancer. The genes are TRBV25-1 and TRBJ2-4, with 8 bases fitting TRBD2. The CDR3 region is CASRPAGATAKNIQYF. The CDR3, as DNA: TGTGCCAGCAGACCAGCGGGGGCTACGGCCAAAAACATTCAGTACTTC.